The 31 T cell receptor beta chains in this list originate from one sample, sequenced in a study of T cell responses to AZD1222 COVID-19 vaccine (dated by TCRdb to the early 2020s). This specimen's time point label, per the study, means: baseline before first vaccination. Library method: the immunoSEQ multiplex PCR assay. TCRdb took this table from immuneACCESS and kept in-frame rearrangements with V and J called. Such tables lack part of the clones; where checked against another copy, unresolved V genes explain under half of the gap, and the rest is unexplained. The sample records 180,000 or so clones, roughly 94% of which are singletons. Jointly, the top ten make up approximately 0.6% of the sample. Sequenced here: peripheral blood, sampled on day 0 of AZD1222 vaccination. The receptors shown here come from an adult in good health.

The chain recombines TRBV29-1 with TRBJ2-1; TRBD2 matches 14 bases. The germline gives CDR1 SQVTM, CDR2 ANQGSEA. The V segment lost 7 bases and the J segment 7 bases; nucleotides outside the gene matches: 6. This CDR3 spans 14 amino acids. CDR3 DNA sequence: TGCAGCGCCACGACTAGCGGGAGGGTTAATGAGCAGTTCTTC. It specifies CSATTSGRVNEQFF.

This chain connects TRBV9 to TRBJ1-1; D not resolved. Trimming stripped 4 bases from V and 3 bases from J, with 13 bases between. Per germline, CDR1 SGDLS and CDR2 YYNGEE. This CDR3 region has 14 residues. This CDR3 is CASSSVGRDTEAFF. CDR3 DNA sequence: TGTGCCAGCAGCTCCGTCGGACGTGACACTGAAGCTTTCTTT.

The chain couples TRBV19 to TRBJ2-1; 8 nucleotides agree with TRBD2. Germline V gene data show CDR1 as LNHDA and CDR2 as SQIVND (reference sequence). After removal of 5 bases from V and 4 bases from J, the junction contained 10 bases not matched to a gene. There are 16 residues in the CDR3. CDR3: CASSSAGTRLYNEQFF. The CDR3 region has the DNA TGTGCCAGTAGTTCGGCCGGGACTAGGCTATACAATGAGCAGTTCTTC.

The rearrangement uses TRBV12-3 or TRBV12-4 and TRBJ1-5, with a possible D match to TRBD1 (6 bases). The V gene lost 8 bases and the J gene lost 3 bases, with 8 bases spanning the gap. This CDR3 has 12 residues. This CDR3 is CASGQTNQPQHF. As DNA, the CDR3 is TGTGCCAGCGGACAGACCAATCAGCCCCAGCATTTT.

CDR3 region: CASSLPGQPSTEAFF. In nucleotides, the CDR3 is TGTGCCAGCAGCTTACCGGGACAACCCTCGACTGAAGCTTTCTTT. V usage is TRBV4-2 and J usage is TRBJ1-1, with D perhaps matching TRBD1 (6 bases). Germline V gives CDR1 LGHNA, CDR2 YNFKEQ. The CDR3 extends over 15 amino acids. Trimming left V 5 bases short and J 5 bases short, with 18 bases between.

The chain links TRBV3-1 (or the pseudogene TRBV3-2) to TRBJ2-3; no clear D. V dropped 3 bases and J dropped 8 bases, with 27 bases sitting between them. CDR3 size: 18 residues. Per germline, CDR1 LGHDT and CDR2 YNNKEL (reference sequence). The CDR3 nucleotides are TGTGCCAGCAGCCAGATTCTCCCAAGGGCCCGGAGAAGCTTTACGCAGTATTTT. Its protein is CASSQILPRARRSFTQYF.

The CDR3 region is CASSTRDLRGYTF. The CDR3 DNA sequence: TGTGCCAGCAGCACTAGGGACCTTCGGGGCTACACCTTC. The genes are TRBV7-8 and TRBJ1-2, with D maybe TRBD1 (5 bases). CDR1 is SGHVS, CDR2 FQNEAQ, per germline. The CDR3 length is 13 residues. The ends were cut back, 5 bases at V and 8 bases at J, with 15 bases in the middle.

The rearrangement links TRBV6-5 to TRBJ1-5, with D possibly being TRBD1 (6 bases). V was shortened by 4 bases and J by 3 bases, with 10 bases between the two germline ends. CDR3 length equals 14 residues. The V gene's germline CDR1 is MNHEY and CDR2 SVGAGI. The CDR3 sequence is CASSLGGINQPQHF. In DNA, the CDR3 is TGTGCCAGCAGTTTAGGGGGGATCAATCAGCCCCAGCATTTT.

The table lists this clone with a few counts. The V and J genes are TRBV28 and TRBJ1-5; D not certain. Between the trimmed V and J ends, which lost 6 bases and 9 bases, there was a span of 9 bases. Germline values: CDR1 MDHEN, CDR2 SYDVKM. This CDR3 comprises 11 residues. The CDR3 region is CASRHEGPQHF. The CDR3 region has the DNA TGTGCCAGCAGGCACGAGGGGCCCCAGCATTTT.

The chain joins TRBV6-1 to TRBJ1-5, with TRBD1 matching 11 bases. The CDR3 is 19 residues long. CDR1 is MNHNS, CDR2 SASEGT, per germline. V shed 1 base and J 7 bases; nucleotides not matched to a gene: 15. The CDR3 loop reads CASSEGADRGRVAWQPQHF. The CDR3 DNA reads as TGTGCCAGCAGTGAAGGTGCGGACAGGGGGCGCGTAGCTTGGCAGCCCCAGCATTTT.

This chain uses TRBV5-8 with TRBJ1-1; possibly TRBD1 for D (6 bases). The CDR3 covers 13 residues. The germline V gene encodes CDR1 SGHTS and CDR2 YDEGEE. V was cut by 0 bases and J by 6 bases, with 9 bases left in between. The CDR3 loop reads CASSLEEGAEAFF. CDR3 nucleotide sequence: TGTGCCAGCAGCTTGGAGGAGGGGGCTGAAGCTTTCTTT.

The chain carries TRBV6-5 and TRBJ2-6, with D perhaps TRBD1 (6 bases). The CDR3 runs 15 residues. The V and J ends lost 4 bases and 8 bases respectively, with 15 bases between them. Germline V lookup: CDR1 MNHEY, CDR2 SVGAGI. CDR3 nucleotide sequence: TGTGCCAGCAGTTTACCGACAGGCTCCTCCAACGTCCTGACTTTC. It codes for CASSLPTGSSNVLTF.

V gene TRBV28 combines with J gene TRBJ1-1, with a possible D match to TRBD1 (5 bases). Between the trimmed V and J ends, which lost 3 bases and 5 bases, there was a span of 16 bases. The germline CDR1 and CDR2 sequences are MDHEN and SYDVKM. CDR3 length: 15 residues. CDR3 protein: CASSFVSRVWTEAFF. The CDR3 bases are TGTGCCAGCAGTTTCGTCTCCAGGGTATGGACTGAAGCTTTCTTT.

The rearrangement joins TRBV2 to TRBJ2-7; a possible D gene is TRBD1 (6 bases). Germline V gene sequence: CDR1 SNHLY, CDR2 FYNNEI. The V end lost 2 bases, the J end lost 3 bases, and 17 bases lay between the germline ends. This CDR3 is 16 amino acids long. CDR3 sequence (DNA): TGTGCCAGCAGTGAAAGGGGGTGGGAGCAGAACTACGAGCAGTACTTC. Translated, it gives CASSERGWEQNYEQYF.

The CDR3 spells CASSLGVGMNTEAFF. The CDR3 DNA follows: TGTGCCAGCAGCTTAGGGGTGGGGATGAACACTGAAGCTTTCTTT. This sequence joins TRBV11-2 and TRBJ1-1; no definite D call. This CDR3 comprises 15 residues. Germline assignment: CDR1 SGHAT and CDR2 FQNNGV. Trimming left V 1 base short and J 0 bases short, with 9 bases between.

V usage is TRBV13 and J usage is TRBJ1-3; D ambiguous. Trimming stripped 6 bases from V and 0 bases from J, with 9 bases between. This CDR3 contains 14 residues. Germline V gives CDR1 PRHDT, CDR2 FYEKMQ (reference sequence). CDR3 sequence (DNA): TGTGCCAGCAGATCTACAGACTCTGGAAACACCATATATTTT. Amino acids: CASRSTDSGNTIYF.

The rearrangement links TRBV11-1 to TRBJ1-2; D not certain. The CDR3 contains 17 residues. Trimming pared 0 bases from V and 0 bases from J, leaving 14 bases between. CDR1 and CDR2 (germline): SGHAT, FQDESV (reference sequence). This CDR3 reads CASSLAPQDGANYGYTF. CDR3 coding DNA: TGTGCCAGCAGCTTAGCCCCTCAGGACGGAGCTAACTATGGCTACACCTTC.

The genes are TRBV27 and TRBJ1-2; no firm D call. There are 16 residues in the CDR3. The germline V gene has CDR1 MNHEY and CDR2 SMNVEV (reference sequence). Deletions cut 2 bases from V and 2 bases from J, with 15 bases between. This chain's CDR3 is CASSLNGVLSNYGYTF. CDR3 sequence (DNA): TGTGCCAGCAGTTTAAACGGGGTTCTTTCCAACTATGGCTACACCTTC.

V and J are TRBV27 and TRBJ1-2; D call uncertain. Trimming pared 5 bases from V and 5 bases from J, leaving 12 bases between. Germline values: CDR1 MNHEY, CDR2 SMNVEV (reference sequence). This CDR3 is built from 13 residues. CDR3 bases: TGTGCCAGCAGTCTCAACCGGATTTATGGCTACACCTTC. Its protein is CASSLNRIYGYTF.

The CDR3 here is CSVWGTGNYGYTF. For the CDR3, the DNA is TGCAGCGTTTGGGGGACGGGGAACTATGGCTACACCTTC. This sequence joins TRBV29-1 and TRBJ1-2, with D maybe TRBD1 (5 bases). This CDR3 has 13 residues. The germline gives CDR1 SQVTM, CDR2 ANQGSEA. V lost 5 bases to trimming and J lost 2 bases, with 12 bases between them. The variable domain in full, with the rest retrieved from reference TRBV29-1 and TRBJ1-2, is SAVISQKPSRDICQRGTSLTIQCQVDSQVTMMFWYRQQPGQSLTLIATANQGSEATYESGFVIDKFPISRPNLTFSTLTVSNMSPEDSSIYLCSVWGTGNYGYTFGSGTRLTVV.

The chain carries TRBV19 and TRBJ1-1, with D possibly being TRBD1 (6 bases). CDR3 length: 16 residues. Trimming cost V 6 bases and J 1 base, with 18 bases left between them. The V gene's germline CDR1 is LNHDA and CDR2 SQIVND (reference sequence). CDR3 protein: CASRMDSWARNTEAFF. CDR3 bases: TGTGCCAGTAGGATGGACAGTTGGGCTCGGAACACTGAAGCTTTCTTT.

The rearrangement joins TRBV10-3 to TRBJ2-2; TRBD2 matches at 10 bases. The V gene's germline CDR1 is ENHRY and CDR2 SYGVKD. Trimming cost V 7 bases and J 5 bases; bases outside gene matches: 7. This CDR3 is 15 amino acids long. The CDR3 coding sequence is TGTGCCATCACCCCAGCGGGAGGGCGGACCGGGGAGCTGTTTTTT. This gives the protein CAITPAGGRTGELFF.

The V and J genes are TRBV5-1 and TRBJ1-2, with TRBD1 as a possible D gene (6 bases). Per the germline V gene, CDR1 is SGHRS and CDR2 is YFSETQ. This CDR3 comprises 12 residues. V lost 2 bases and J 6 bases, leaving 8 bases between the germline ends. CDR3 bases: TGCGCCAGCAGCTTACAGGGAGATGGCTACACCTTC. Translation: CASSLQGDGYTF. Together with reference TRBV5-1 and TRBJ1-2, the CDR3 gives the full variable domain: KAGVTQTPRYLIKTRGQQVTLSCSPISGHRSVSWYQQTPGQGLQFLFEYFSETQRNKGNFPGRFSGRQFSNSRSEMNVSTLELGDSALYLCASSLQGDGYTFGSGTRLTVV.

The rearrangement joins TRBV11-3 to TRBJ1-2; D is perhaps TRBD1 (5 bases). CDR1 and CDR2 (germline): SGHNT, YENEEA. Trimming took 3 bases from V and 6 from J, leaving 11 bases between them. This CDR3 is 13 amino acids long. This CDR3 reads CASSFGTGDGYTF. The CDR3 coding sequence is TGTGCCAGCAGCTTCGGGACCGGGGATGGCTACACCTTC.

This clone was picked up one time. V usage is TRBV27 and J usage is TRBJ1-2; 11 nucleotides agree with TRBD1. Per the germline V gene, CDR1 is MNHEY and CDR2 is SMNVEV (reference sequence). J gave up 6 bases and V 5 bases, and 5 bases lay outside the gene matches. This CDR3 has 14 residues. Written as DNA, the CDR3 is TGTGCCAGCAGTCCAGGACAGGGGGCGCATGGCTACACCTTC. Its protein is CASSPGQGAHGYTF.

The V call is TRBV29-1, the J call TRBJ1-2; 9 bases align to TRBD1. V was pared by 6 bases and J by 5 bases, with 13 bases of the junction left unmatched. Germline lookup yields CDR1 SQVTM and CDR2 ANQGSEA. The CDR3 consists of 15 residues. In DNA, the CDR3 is TGCAGCGTGCCAACAGGGGGCCCAGGGGGGTATGGCTACACCTTC. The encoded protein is CSVPTGGPGGYGYTF.

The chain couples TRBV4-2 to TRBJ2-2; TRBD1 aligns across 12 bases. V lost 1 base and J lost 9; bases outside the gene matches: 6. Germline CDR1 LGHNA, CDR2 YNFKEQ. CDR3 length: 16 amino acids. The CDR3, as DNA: TGTGCCAGCAGCCAAGTGGGACAGGGGGCTGTCCGGGAGCTGTTTTTT. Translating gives CASSQVGQGAVRELFF.

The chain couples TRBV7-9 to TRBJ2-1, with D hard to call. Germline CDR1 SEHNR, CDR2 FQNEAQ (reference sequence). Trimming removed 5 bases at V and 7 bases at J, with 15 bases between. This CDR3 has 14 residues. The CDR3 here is CASSPRILGNEQFF. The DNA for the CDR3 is TGTGCCAGCAGCCCCAGGATCCTGGGGAATGAGCAGTTCTTC.

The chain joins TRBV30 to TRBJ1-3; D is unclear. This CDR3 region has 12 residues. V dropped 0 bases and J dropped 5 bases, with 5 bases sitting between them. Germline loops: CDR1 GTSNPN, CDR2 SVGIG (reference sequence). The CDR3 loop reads CAWSVRRNTIYF. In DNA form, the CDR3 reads TGTGCCTGGAGTGTAAGGAGAAACACCATATATTTT.

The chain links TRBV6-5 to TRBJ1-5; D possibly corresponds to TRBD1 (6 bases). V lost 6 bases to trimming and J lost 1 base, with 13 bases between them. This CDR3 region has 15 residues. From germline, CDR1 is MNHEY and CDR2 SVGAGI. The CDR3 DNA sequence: TGTGCCAGCAGCCTGCGACAGGCCAGCAATCAGCCCCAGCATTTT. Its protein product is CASSLRQASNQPQHF.

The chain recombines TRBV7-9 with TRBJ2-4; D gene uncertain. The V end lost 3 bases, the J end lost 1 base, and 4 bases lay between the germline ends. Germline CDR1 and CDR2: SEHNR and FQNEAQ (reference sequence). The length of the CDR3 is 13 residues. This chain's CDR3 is CASSFDAKNIQYF. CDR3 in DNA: TGTGCCAGCAGCTTCGACGCCAAAAACATTCAGTACTTC.